These 2 T cell receptor beta chains came from one sample sequenced in a study of T-cell memory formation after mild COVID-19. MiXCR, run by TCRdb on the 5' RACE reads, gives a single entry per CDR3 protein. The sample comprises under 300,000 distinct CDR3 sequences, less than 20% of which are singletons, and around 3.8% rests with the top ten. The source material was PBMCs or a T cell subset sorted from them (not recorded which). The receptor source for this set is a man between 18 and 29 years old who had mild COVID-19 (a few samples of this study predate the infection). Cell type and time point are not known.

In this sample, this clonotype turned up a few times. At one end, the junction sequence differs from germline, possibly due to a read error. The chain carries TRBV12-3 or TRBV12-4 and TRBJ2-3, with D possibly being TRBD1 (5 bases). The CDR3 runs 14 residues. The CDR3 protein is CASSLDSRTDTQYF. DNA of the CDR3: TGTGCCAGCAGCTTAGACAGCCGCACAGATACGCAGTATTTT.

The chain carries TRBV21-1 and TRBJ2-7; no DNA check was done on the table's D call, TRBD1. TRBV21-1 is shown as a pseudogene. The CDR3 loop spans 15 amino acids. The CDR3 protein is CASSTEQGEYYEQYV. The CDR3, as DNA: TGTGCCAGCAGCACCGAACAGGGGGAATACTACGAGCAGTACGTC.